This TCR beta chain originates from a study of T cell responses to AZD1222 COVID-19 vaccine. Overall study context: Second doses were pooled across both intervals (about 4 or about 12 weeks).

Concerning this clone itself: What it binds is unknown.

Method: immunoSEQ multiplex PCR; TCRdb's copy keeps in-frame clones and lacks some. This table has some 150,000 clones, roughly 90% appearing once. Study-wide results and limits: Among spike-specific TCRs, nearly half reportedly target unmutated variant regions. Donors were mostly white British, more females; clonal diversity possibly underestimated.

CDR1 is LGHDT, CDR2 YNNKEL, per germline (reference sequence). There are 16 residues in the CDR3. J lost 4 bases, V lost 2 bases, and 10 bases had no gene match. The sample here was peripheral blood, taken on day 0 of AZD1222 vaccination. The chain couples TRBV3-1 (or the pseudogene TRBV3-2) to TRBJ2-5; 7 positions agree with TRBD2. The receptor was derived from an adult in good health. The CDR3 DNA reads as TGTGCCAGCAGCCAAAATTTGGGGGGGTCGGGAGAGACCCAGTACTTC. It yields the protein CASSQNLGGSGETQYF.